The 26 T cell receptor beta chains below all came from one sample that was sequenced in a study of metastatic and nonmetastatic thyroid tumors. TCRdb re-analyzed the PCR reads through MiXCR. This sample yields about 39,000 clones, of which 12% are seen a single time; 9% to 10% belongs to the top ten. Prior to thyroid surgery, none of the patients had received any treatment. Sequenced sample: blood. These receptors originate from a male donor with papillary thyroid cancer or a benign thyroid nodule (not recorded which). Some clones in this sample may be carry-over from other donors' samples.

CDR3 sequence (DNA): TGTGCCAGCAGCCCACCAGGGGGCAGGAACACCGGGGAGCTGTTTTTT. Translation gives CASSPPGGRNTGELFF. J is TRBJ2-2 and V is TRBV7-6; the match to TRBD1 covers 8 bases. This CDR3 has 16 amino acids. Germline trimming cut 5 bases from V and 1 base from J; bases unmatched to any gene: 6. Germline V gene lookup returns CDR1 SGHVS and CDR2 FNYEAQ.

This clone was found many times. The rearrangement links TRBV7-8 to TRBJ2-3; D remains unclear. This CDR3 spans 16 amino acids. Trimming pared 5 bases from V and 0 bases from J, leaving 15 bases between. Germline V CDR1 and CDR2: SGHVS, FQNEAQ. This CDR3 reads CASSQWSLASTDTQYF. CDR3 DNA: TGTGCCAGCAGCCAGTGGTCCTTAGCAAGCACAGATACGCAGTATTTT. The complete variable domain, with remaining parts taken from reference TRBV7-8 and TRBJ2-3, reads GAGVSQSPRYKVAKRGQDVALRCDPISGHVSLFWYQQALGQGPEFLTYFQNEAQLDKSGLPSDRFFAERPEGSVSTLKIQRTQQEDSAVYLCASSQWSLASTDTQYFGPGTRLTVL.

In regard to this clone: With a much larger clone just one base away, this may be a read error. The chain carries TRBV28 and TRBJ1-4, with no clear D. Germline CDR1 reads MDHEN; CDR2 reads SYDVKM. The CDR3 runs to 15 residues. The CDR3 DNA follows: TGTGCCAGCAGTTCACCCCTAGGAGGGAATGGAAAACTGTCTTTT. Its translation: CASSSPLGGNGKLSF.

The table lists this clone with many counts. The V call is TRBV9, the J call TRBJ2-1; 7 positions agree with TRBD2. With 0 bases clipped from V and 7 bases from J, the junction kept 10 bases outside the gene matches. There are 16 residues in the CDR3. Germline lookup yields CDR1 SGDLS and CDR2 YYNGEE. CDR3 amino acids: CASSVEVAGAGNEQFF. Here the CDR3 DNA reads TGTGCCAGCAGCGTAGAAGTGGCGGGAGCGGGGAATGAGCAGTTCTTC. Full variable domain (missing parts from reference TRBV9 and TRBJ2-1): DSGVTQTPKHLITATGQRVTLRCSPRSGDLSVYWYQQSLDQGLQFLIQYYNGEERAKGNILERFSAQQFPDLHSELNLSSLELGDSALYFCASSVEVAGAGNEQFFGPGTRLTVL.

This clone occurred many times. The chain recombines TRBV6-5 with TRBJ1-4; maybe TRBD1 (6 bases). The germline gives CDR1 MNHEY, CDR2 SVGAGI. The CDR3 is made up of 15 amino acids. V dropped 2 bases and J dropped 3 bases, with 10 bases sitting between them. In DNA form, the CDR3 reads TGTGCCAGCAGTTACAGCGGGGGCTCTAATGAAAAACTGTTTTTT. Amino acid sequence: CASSYSGGSNEKLFF.

V and J are TRBV6-2 or TRBV6-3 and TRBJ2-7; 8 bases are a match to TRBD1. J lost 2 bases, V lost 5 bases, and 2 bases had no gene match. The CDR3 covers 13 residues. The germline V gene encodes CDR1 MNHEY and CDR2 SVGEGT. The CDR3 DNA reads TGTGCCAGCAGTCGGGACAGGCCCTACGAGCAGTACTTC. This codes for CASSRDRPYEQYF.

This clone showed up many times. V gene TRBV19 combines with J gene TRBJ2-1; TRBD2 matches at 8 bases. Trimming removed 3 bases from V and 8 bases from J; junction bases left unmatched: 6. The CDR3 runs 14 residues. The germline V gene encodes CDR1 LNHDA and CDR2 SQIVND (reference sequence). The CDR3 here is CASSILAGIYEQFF. The CDR3 bases are TGTGCCAGTAGTATCTTAGCGGGAATTTATGAGCAGTTCTTC.

This clone is medium-sized in the sample. The rearrangement uses TRBV6-2 or TRBV6-3 and TRBJ1-2, with a weak D call TRBD1 (6 bases). Germline CDR1 and CDR2: MNHEY and SVGEGT. The length of the CDR3 is 12 residues. The ends were cut back, 7 bases at V and 14 bases at J, with 20 bases in the middle. CDR3 protein: CASTDQGIGLTF. DNA for the CDR3: TGTGCCAGCACCGACCAGGGGATCGGGTTGACCTTC.

In this sample, this clone turned up many times. This chain links TRBV20-1 with TRBJ2-3; TRBD2 is a possible D gene (6 bases). Trimming pared 6 bases from V and 6 bases from J, leaving 16 bases between. Germline V gene data show CDR1 as DFQATT and CDR2 as SNEGSKA (reference sequence). The CDR3 loop spans 13 amino acids. The CDR3: CSAAGTDMDTQYF. The CDR3 nucleotides read TGCAGTGCCGCGGGGACGGACATGGATACGCAGTATTTT.

The chain links TRBV5-6 to TRBJ1-1; maybe TRBD1 (6 bases). The V and J ends lost 4 bases and 4 bases respectively, with 11 bases between them. The CDR3 covers 13 residues. Per germline, CDR1 SGHDT and CDR2 YYEEEE. This chain's CDR3 is CASSRTEATEAFF. CDR3 DNA sequence: TGTGCCAGCAGCCGGACAGAGGCCACTGAAGCTTTCTTT.

This sequence joins TRBV6-1 and TRBJ2-1; D gene uncertain. The CDR3 has 14 residues. Germline V CDR1 and CDR2: MNHNS, SASEGT. The germline V and J ends were trimmed by 3 bases and 3 bases, with 9 bases remaining between them. The CDR3 bases are TGTGCCAGCAGTGAGCGGAGCCGCTACAATGAGCAGTTCTTC. Encoded protein: CASSERSRYNEQFF.

The chain recombines TRBV5-1 with TRBJ2-7; D might be TRBD1 (5 bases). V was trimmed by 3 bases and J by 1 base, leaving 17 bases between them. CDR3 length equals 16 residues. Germline CDR1 reads SGHRS; CDR2 reads YFSETQ. CDR3 in DNA: TGCGCCAGCAGCTCATCATCGACAGCTTATTCCTACGAGCAGTACTTC. Translated, it gives CASSSSSTAYSYEQYF.

A remark on this clone: Given a much more abundant clone one base away, this may be a read error. The rearrangement joins TRBV4-1 to TRBJ2-7; D uncertain. Germline V CDR1 and CDR2: MGHRA, YSYEKL. This CDR3 is 15 amino acids long. The V end was cut by 4 bases, the J end by 0 bases, with 13 bases between. The CDR3 nucleotides read TGCGCCAGCAGCCGAGCGACGGGCTTCTCCTACGAGCAGTACTTC. Translating it yields CASSRATGFSYEQYF.

This clone was counted at least ten times. The genes are TRBV3-1 and TRBJ1-4; TRBD1 is a possible D gene (6 bases). Germline CDR1 reads LGHDT; CDR2 reads YNNKEL (reference sequence). The CDR3 length is 14 residues. V lost 4 bases, J lost 7 bases, and 13 bases lay in between. The DNA of the CDR3 is TGTGCCAGCAGCCCTGTGCAGGGGCGTGAAAAACTGTTTTTT. Translated: CASSPVQGREKLFF.

This clone was seen repeatedly, ten times or more. The chain joins TRBV30 to TRBJ1-1; maybe TRBD1 (5 bases). Germline-derived CDR1 and CDR2 are GTSNPN and SVGIG (reference sequence). The CDR3 consists of 13 residues. The ends were cut back, 1 base at V and 0 bases at J, with 6 bases in the middle. CDR3 in amino acids: CAWSAGMNTEAFF. The CDR3 DNA reads as TGTGCCTGGAGTGCAGGGATGAACACTGAAGCTTTCTTT. Based on the CDR3 plus reference TRBV30 and TRBJ1-1, the full variable domain is SQTIHQWPATLVQPVGSPLSLECTVEGTSNPNLYWYRQAAGRGLQLLFYSVGIGQISSEVPQNLSASRPQDRQFILSSKKLLLSDSGFYLCAWSAGMNTEAFFGQGTRLTVV.

This clone was counted many times. The chain has TRBV11-1 and TRBJ2-1; 7 positions agree with TRBD2. V gave up 5 bases and J gave up 3 bases; unmatched junction bases: 16. Germline lookup yields CDR1 SGHAT and CDR2 FQDESV (reference sequence). The CDR3 loop spans 18 amino acids. CDR3 protein: CASSLPFGVGDYYNEQFF. The DNA for the CDR3 is TGTGCCAGCAGCCTACCCTTCGGGGTGGGGGACTACTACAATGAGCAGTTCTTC.

This clone was observed at least ten times. The sample has other DNA sequences that encode this CDR3 too. This chain uses TRBV20-1 with TRBJ2-1; D is ambiguous. Germline CDR1 is DFQATT and CDR2 is SNEGSKA (reference sequence). This CDR3 is 10 amino acids long. Between the trimmed V and J ends, which lost 6 bases and 9 bases, there was a span of 9 bases. CDR3 sequence reads: CSAGLGEQFF. CDR3 coding DNA: TGCAGTGCAGGCCTGGGTGAGCAGTTCTTC.

This clone has ten or more counts. V gene TRBV9 combines with J gene TRBJ2-1, with D possibly matching TRBD2 (6 bases). Germline V lookup: CDR1 SGDLS, CDR2 YYNGEE. CDR3 length: 17 residues. V lost 0 bases, J lost 0 bases, and 13 bases lay in between. For the CDR3, the DNA is TGTGCCAGCAGCGTAGTGCGCGGGACCAGCTCCTACAATGAGCAGTTCTTC. It is translated as CASSVVRGTSSYNEQFF.

This clone was counted at least ten times. The rearrangement joins TRBV27 to TRBJ2-2, with D perhaps matching TRBD1 (6 bases). The CDR3 contains 15 residues. CDR1 and CDR2 from the germline V gene are MNHEY and SMNVEV (reference sequence). Deletions cut 7 bases from V and 2 bases from J, with 14 bases between. The CDR3 sequence: CASTILGTNTGELFF. CDR3 sequence (DNA): TGTGCCAGCACCATCCTCGGGACAAACACCGGGGAGCTGTTTTTT.

The sample holds one count of this clone. The junction departs from the called germline gene at one end, perhaps through a read error. The same CDR3 is also encoded by other DNA sequences in this sample. V gene TRBV19 combines with J gene TRBJ2-3; no clear D. This CDR3 region has 15 residues. Germline CDR1 LNHDA, CDR2 SQIVND (reference sequence). CDR3 sequence (DNA): TGCGCCAGTAGTATCTCTCTTGCCGAGGCAGATACACAGTATTTT. As protein: CASSISLAEADTQYF.

At least ten counts were recorded for this clone. The chain links TRBV27 to TRBJ1-3; no firm D call. The CDR3 loop spans 14 amino acids. Trimming shortened V by 2 bases and J by 3 bases, and 8 bases separated the two germline ends. Germline V gene sequence: CDR1 MNHEY, CDR2 SMNVEV (reference sequence). The CDR3 loop is CASSLMGNGNTIYF. CDR3 nucleotides: TGTGCCAGCAGTTTAATGGGGAATGGAAACACCATATATTTT.

Relative to its sample, this clone is medium-sized. The V and J genes are TRBV6-5 and TRBJ1-2, with TRBD1 matching over 8 bases. CDR1 and CDR2 (germline): MNHEY, SVGAGI. CDR3 length equals 15 residues. J gave up 7 bases and V 0 bases, and 7 bases lay outside the gene matches. CDR3 in DNA: TGTGCCAGCAGTTACTCGGGCAGGGGGCTCAGTGGCTACACCTTC. Amino acid sequence: CASSYSGRGLSGYTF.

V is TRBV28 and J is TRBJ1-4; TRBD1 matches 7 bases. Germline trimming cut 6 bases from V and 14 bases from J; bases unmatched to any gene: 15. Germline V lookup: CDR1 MDHEN, CDR2 SYDVKM. CDR3 length: 14 residues. The CDR3 protein is CASSTPGRGNVLFF. CDR3 in DNA: TGTGCCAGCAGCACCCCGGGCAGGGGGAACGTGCTGTTTTTT.

In this sample, this clone turned up many times. The CDR3 here is CSASRASGTQETQYF. The CDR3 nucleotides read TGCAGTGCTAGTAGGGCTAGCGGGACTCAAGAGACCCAGTACTTC. This chain joins TRBV20-1 and TRBJ2-5; the match to TRBD2 covers 9 bases. This CDR3 contains 15 residues. Looked up from germline, CDR1 is DFQATT and CDR2 is SNEGSKA (reference sequence). V dropped 3 bases and J dropped 2; count of bases not matched to a gene: 7.

This clone has a count of ten or more. As DNA, the CDR3 is TGTGCCAGCAGCCAGGATACTAGCACCGGGGAGCTGTTTTTT. Its protein is CASSQDTSTGELFF. This sequence joins TRBV3-1 and TRBJ2-2; a possible D gene is TRBD2 (5 bases). This CDR3 comprises 14 residues. Germline loops: CDR1 LGHDT, CDR2 YNNKEL (reference sequence). V shed 3 bases and J shed 4 bases, with 9 bases lying between them.

This clone was found many times. This sequence joins TRBV10-1 and TRBJ2-3, with 8 bases lining up with TRBD1. Germline values: CDR1 WNHNN, CDR2 SYGVQD (reference sequence). The CDR3 totals 15 residues. V lost 3 bases, J lost 6 bases, and 8 bases stayed unmatched. The CDR3 DNA sequence: TGCGCCAGCAGTGAATGGACAGGGTCTTTGGATACGCAGTATTTT. This translates into CASSEWTGSLDTQYF.